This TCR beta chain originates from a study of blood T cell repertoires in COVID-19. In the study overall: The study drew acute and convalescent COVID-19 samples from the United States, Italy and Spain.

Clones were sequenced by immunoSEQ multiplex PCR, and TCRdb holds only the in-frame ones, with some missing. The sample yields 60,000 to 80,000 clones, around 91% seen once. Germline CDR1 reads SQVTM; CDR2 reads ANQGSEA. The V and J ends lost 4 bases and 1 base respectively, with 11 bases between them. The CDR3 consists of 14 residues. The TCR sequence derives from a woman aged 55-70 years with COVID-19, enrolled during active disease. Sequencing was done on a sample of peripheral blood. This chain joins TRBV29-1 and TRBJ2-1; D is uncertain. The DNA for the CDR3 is TGCAGCGTTGTAATCCGCGCATCCTACAATGAGCAGTTCTTC. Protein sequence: CSVVIRASYNEQFF.